This TCR beta chain was identified in a study of OX40 agonist ivuxolimab in advanced cancers. Study conclusions and caveats: Certain nonresponding patients likewise had low normalized T-cell clonal expansion. The study observed clonal expansion of CD4+ and CD8+ blood T cells by week 6 at 0.1 to 3.0 mg/kg. With doses of 0.1-3.0 mg/kg, partial responders showed among the lowest clonal expansion.

Some clones are missing from TCRdb's copy, which holds only in-frame ones; the method was immunoSEQ multiplex PCR. The sample includes 45,000 to 55,000 clones, roughly 84% seen only once; the top ten take around 1.1%. A remark on this clone: Its specificity is unknown.

The trim removed 5 bases at V and 4 bases at J, leaving 4 bases unmatched. The CDR3 runs 14 residues. Germline CDR1 is MDHEN and CDR2 is SYDVKM. Sequences were derived from CD4+ or CD8+ T cells sorted from blood, sampled in a trial of the OX40 agonist ivuxolimab. The sequence was obtained from an adult with an advanced solid tumor such as melanoma, head and neck, liver or kidney cancer. V is TRBV28 and J is TRBJ2-5, with 10 bases that match TRBD2. CDR3 protein: CASSVAGGGETQYF. CDR3 nucleotide sequence: TGTGCCAGCAGTGTAGCGGGGGGCGGAGAGACCCAGTACTTC. Drawing the rest from reference TRBV28 and TRBJ2-5, the complete variable domain is DVKVTQSSRYLVKRTGEKVFLECVQDMDHENMFWYRQDPGLGLRLIYFSYDVKMKEKGDIPEGYSVSREKKERFSLILESASTNQTSMYLCASSVAGGGETQYFGPGTRLLVL.